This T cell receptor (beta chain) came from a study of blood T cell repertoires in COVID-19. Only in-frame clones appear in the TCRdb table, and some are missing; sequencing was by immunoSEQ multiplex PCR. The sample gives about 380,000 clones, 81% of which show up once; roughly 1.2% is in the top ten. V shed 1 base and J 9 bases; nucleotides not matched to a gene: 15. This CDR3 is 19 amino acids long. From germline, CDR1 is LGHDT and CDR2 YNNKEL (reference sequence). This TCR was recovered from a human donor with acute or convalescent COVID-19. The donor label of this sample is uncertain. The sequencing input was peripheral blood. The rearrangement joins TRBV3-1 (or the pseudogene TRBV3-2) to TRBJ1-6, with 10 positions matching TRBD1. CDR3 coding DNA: TGTGCCAGCAGCCAAGTTGACCTGTGGGGACAGGGGCTCGGTTCACCCCTCCACTTT. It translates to CASSQVDLWGQGLGSPLHF.